This TCR beta chain originates from a study of blood T cell repertoires in COVID-19. Libraries were prepared by immunoSEQ multiplex PCR; TCRdb keeps only in-frame clonotypes and omits some of them. Among 110,000 or so clones listed, about 85% were seen once. The clonotype was recovered from a man between 35 and 55 years old with acute or convalescent COVID-19. The material sequenced was peripheral blood.

The CDR3 region has the DNA TGTGCCAGTAGTCTTTCCCTTTCGTCAGGGCGCAGGTACTTC. Translating gives CASSLSLSSGRRYF. V usage is TRBV19 and J usage is TRBJ2-4; D may be TRBD1 (5 bases). The CDR3 is 14 amino acids. CDR1 is LNHDA and CDR2 is SQIVND in the germline V gene (reference sequence). V lost 5 bases to trimming and J lost 15 bases, with 23 bases between them. Full variable domain (missing parts from reference TRBV19 and TRBJ2-4): DGGITQSPKYLFRKEGQNVTLSCEQNLNHDAMYWYRQDPGQGLRLIYYSQIVNDFQKGDIAEGYSVSREKKESFPLTVTSAQKNPTAFYLCASSLSLSSGRRYFGAGTRLSVL.